The entry below describes one TCR beta chain. Its cognate antigen is unknown. The sample is drawn from a study of CXCR3-negative and CXCR3-positive naive CD8 T cells. Regarding the study as a whole: TRBV-TRBJ usage matched between naive CXCR3-negative and CXCR3-positive cells but not between memory cells.

CD8+ T cell subsets were each sorted in triplicate, a few hundred thousand cells apiece. CDR1 is MGHRA, CDR2 YSYEKL, per germline. The CDR3 spans 15 residues. Libraries were UMI-labeled 5' RACE TRB cDNA. No DNA is given; TCRdb re-called the 5' RACE reads and lists each CDR3 protein once. The sample is made up of about 40,000 distinct CDR3 sequences, and the top ten hold approximately 7.7% of it. The sequenced sample was memory CD8+ T cells from blood. This receptor was identified in a human donor in good health. Some clones in this sample may be carry-over from other donors' samples. V usage is TRBV4-1 and J usage is TRBJ1-1; TCRdb reports TRBD1, a call that lacks DNA to check it against. The CDR3 protein is CASSQVGRGGTEAFF.